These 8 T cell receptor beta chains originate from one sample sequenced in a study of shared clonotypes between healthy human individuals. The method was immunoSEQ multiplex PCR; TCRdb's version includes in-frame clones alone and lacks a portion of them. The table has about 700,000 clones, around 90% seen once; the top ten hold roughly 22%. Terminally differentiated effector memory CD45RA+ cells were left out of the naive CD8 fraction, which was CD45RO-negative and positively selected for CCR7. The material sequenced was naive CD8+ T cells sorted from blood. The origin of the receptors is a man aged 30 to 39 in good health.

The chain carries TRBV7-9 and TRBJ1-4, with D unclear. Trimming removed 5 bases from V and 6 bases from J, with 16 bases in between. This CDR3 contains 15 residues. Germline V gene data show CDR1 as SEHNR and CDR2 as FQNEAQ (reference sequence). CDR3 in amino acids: CASSRSSTADEKLFF. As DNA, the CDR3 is TGTGCCAGCAGCCGCTCGAGTACCGCGGATGAAAAACTGTTTTTT.

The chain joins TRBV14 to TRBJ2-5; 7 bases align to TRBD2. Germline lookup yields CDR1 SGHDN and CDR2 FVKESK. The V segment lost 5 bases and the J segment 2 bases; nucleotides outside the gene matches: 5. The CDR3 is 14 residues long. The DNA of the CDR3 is TGTGCCAGCAGCTCCCTAGCGGTGCAAGAGACCCAGTACTTC. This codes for CASSSLAVQETQYF.

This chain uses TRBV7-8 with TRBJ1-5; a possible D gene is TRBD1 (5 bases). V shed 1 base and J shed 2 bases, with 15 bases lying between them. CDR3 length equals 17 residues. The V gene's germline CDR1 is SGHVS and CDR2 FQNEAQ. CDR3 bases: TGTGCCAGCAGCTTAGTTCAGGGAGGATATGGCAATCAGCCCCAGCATTTT. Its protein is CASSLVQGGYGNQPQHF.

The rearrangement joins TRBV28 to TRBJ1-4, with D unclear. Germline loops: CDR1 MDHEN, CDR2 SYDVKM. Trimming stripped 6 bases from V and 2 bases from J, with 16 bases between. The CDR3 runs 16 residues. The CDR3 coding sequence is TGTGCCAGCAGCTCGACATCTTCCAAGACTAATGAAAAACTGTTTTTT. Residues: CASSSTSSKTNEKLFF.

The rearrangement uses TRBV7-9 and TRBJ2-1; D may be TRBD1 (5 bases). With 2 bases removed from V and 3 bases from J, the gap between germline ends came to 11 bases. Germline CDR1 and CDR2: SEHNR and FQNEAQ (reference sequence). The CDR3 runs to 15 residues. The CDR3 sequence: CASSLRAGYYNEQFF. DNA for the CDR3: TGTGCCAGCAGCTTACGGGCAGGGTACTACAATGAGCAGTTCTTC.

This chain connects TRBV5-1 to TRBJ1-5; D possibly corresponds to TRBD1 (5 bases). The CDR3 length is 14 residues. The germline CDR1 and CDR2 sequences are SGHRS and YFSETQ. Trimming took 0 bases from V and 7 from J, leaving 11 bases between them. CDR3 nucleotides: TGCGCCAGCAGCTTGGCGGGACCCGGACAGCCCCAGCATTTT. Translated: CASSLAGPGQPQHF.

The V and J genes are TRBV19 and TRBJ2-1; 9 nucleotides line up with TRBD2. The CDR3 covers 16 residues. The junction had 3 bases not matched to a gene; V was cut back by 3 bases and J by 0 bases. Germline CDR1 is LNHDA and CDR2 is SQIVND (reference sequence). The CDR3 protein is CASSIAGGNSYNEQFF. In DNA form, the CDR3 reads TGTGCCAGTAGTATTGCGGGAGGGAACTCCTACAATGAGCAGTTCTTC.

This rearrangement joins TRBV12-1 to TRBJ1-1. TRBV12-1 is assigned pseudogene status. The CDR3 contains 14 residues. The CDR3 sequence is CASSFSGQNTEAFF. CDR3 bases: TGTGCCAGCAGCTTTTCGGGGCAGAACACTGAAGCTTTCTTT.